One TCR beta chain is described in this entry. What it binds is not known. The sample comes from a study of T cell responses to AZD1222 COVID-19 vaccine. Assay: immunoSEQ multiplex PCR; the TCRdb copy retains only in-frame clones and omits some. The sample yields 200,000 or so clones, around 94% seen once. Notes on the study in general: After two AZD1222 doses, spike-specific TCR breadth and depth rose versus day 0. Regions 160-218 and 743-854 held dominance among vaccine-associated CD4 TCRs, which spanned spike.

Per the germline V gene, CDR1 is SEHNR and CDR2 is FQNEAQ (reference sequence). J was trimmed by 2 bases and V by 5 bases; bases with no gene match: 11. This CDR3 contains 16 residues. The J gene is TRBJ1-1, the V gene TRBV7-9; 7 nucleotides line up with TRBD1. The sample was peripheral blood, taken on day 0 of AZD1222 vaccination. The receptor comes from an adult in good health. CDR3 region: CASSPPGTDINTEAFF. The CDR3 DNA is TGTGCCAGCAGCCCGCCCGGGACAGACATTAACACTGAAGCTTTCTTT.